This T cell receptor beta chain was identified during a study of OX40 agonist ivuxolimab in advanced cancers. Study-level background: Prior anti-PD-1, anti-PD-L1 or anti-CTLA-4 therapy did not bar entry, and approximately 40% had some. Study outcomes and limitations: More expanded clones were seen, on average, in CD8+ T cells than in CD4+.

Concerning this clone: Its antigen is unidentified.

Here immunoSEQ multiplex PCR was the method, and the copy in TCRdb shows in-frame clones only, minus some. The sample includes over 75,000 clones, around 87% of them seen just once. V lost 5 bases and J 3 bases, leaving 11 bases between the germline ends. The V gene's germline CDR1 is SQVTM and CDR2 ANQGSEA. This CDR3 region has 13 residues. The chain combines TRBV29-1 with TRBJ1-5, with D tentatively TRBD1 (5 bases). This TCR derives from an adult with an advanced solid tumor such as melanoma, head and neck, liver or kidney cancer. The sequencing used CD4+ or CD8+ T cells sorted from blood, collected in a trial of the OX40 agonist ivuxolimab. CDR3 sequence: CSVQQAPNQPQHF. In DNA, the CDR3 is TGCAGCGTTCAACAGGCTCCCAATCAGCCCCAGCATTTT.